Sequencing of this T cell receptor beta chain was carried out in a study of blood T cell repertoires in COVID-19. Per germline, CDR1 MDHEN and CDR2 SYDVKM. The CDR3 spans 16 residues. V was pared by 5 bases and J by 4 bases, with 8 bases of the junction left unmatched. Data came from immunoSEQ multiplex PCR; TCRdb stores just in-frame clones and leaves some out. The sample holds tens of thousands of clones, 70% to 80% seen once. This clonotype was sampled from a man aged 60-69 years with acute or convalescent COVID-19. Sequencing was performed on peripheral blood. The chain employs TRBV28 and TRBJ2-5; 12 bases agree with TRBD1. CDR3 sequence (DNA): TGTGCCAGCAGTATAGGGGGACAGGGGGCTAGAGAGACCCAGTACTTC. It encodes CASSIGGQGARETQYF.